This TCR beta chain is from a study of blood T cell repertoires in COVID-19. Overall study: Acute and convalescent COVID-19 samples came from the United States, Italy and Spain. PBMCs, B-cell-depleted T cells, or T cells provided the cDNA or gDNA that made up the material.

The germline CDR1 and CDR2 sequences are SEHNR and FQNEAQ (reference sequence). Trimming cost V 0 bases and J 4 bases, with 6 bases left between them. The CDR3 is made up of 13 amino acids. Original analysis: Using reference gene primer amplification, nucleated cell counts were estimated. Sequencing was performed with immunoSEQ multiplex PCR; in TCRdb, only in-frame clones are kept and a portion is missing. From that table come the V and J calls and clone size; the DNA was used to work out D and trimming. The repertoire holds 150,000 or so clones, with 85% to 90% as singletons. The source material was peripheral blood. This clonotype was obtained from a woman between 40 and 55 years old with acute or convalescent COVID-19. The chain carries TRBV7-9 and TRBJ1-2, with D unclear. CDR3 sequence reads: CASSLAQAYGYTF. Here the CDR3 DNA reads TGTGCCAGCAGCTTAGCGCAAGCCTATGGCTACACCTTC.